This T cell receptor beta chain was sequenced during a study of Graves' ophthalmopathy and Graves' hyperthyroidism. Amplifying from RNA transcripts, the study obtained TCR beta CDR3 regions. HTBI primers were used in a first-round RT-PCR, which preceded a second-round multiplex PCR. TCRdb reprocessed the multiplex PCR reads via MiXCR and lists one record per CDR3 protein. The sample includes a few hundred thousand distinct CDR3 sequences, around 18% of them seen just once. The CDR3 sequence is 19 residues long. The V end was cut by 3 bases, the J end by 4 bases, with 28 bases between. The germline CDR1 and CDR2 sequences are SGHTA and FQGTGA. The sample holds many counts of this clonotype.

The source is a woman aged 18 to 35 with Graves' ophthalmopathy. The sequenced sample consisted of peripheral blood. The chain joins TRBV7-3 to TRBJ2-7, with D possibly matching TRBD2 (7 bases). The CDR3 here is CASSLFGPLGGAPSYEQYF. DNA for the CDR3: TGTGCCAGCAGCTTGTTTGGGCCATTGGGGGGGGCTCCATCATACGAGCAGTACTTC.